These 30 T cell receptor beta chains were sequenced from one sample in a study of control samples from healthy donors and cancer patients. The repertoire was sequenced with immunoSEQ multiplex PCR; TCRdb's copy has only in-frame clones and lacks some. Here the sample spans about 140,000 clones, under 95% being singletons. Sequenced input: blood. These receptor sequences come from a man aged 18 to 30 in good health.

V and J are TRBV6-6 and TRBJ2-5, with D perhaps given as TRBD1 or TRBD2 (6 bases each). V shed 8 bases and J shed 5 bases, with 12 bases lying between them. This CDR3 has 12 residues. Germline assignment: CDR1 MNHNY and CDR2 SVGAGI (reference sequence). The CDR3 here is CASSGAGETQYF. The CDR3 bases are TGTGCCAGCTCGGGGGCTGGGGAGACCCAGTACTTC.

The J gene is TRBJ2-1, the V gene TRBV7-2, with D tentatively TRBD2 (5 bases). The CDR3 extends over 16 amino acids. CDR1 and CDR2 (germline): SGHTA, FQGNSA. Trimming took off 0 bases at V and 4 bases at J, with 13 bases between the two ends. The CDR3 loop reads CASSLASTGVYNEQFF. CDR3 bases: TGTGCCAGCAGCTTAGCCTCCACCGGGGTTTACAATGAGCAGTTCTTC.

The chain joins TRBV27 to TRBJ2-2; weak D call: TRBD1 (5 bases). The germline gives CDR1 MNHEY, CDR2 SMNVEV (reference sequence). Trimming shortened V by 3 bases and J by 0 bases, and 8 bases separated the two germline ends. This CDR3 contains 15 residues. CDR3 sequence: CASSLKGTNTGELFF. CDR3 coding DNA: TGTGCCAGCAGTTTGAAGGGGACGAACACCGGGGAGCTGTTTTTT.

The gene calls are TRBV25-1 and TRBJ1-1; D is perhaps TRBD1 (5 bases). CDR1 and CDR2 (germline): MGHDK, SYGVNS. The CDR3 totals 13 residues. V was shortened by 0 bases and J by 7 bases, with 9 bases between the two germline ends. CDR3 sequence: CASSEYPGNEAFF. The CDR3, as DNA: TGTGCCAGCAGTGAATATCCAGGGAATGAAGCTTTCTTT.

The chain recombines TRBV4-1 with TRBJ2-3; the D call may be TRBD1 or TRBD2 (5 bases each). The germline V gene has CDR1 MGHRA and CDR2 YSYEKL. V gave up 1 base and J gave up 2 bases, with 10 bases separating them. The CDR3 is 15 residues long. The chain's CDR3 is CASSQGGADTDTQYF. CDR3 coding DNA: TGCGCCAGCAGCCAAGGAGGGGCGGACACAGATACGCAGTATTTT.

The chain joins TRBV5-4 to TRBJ2-5; a weak D match, TRBD1 (6 bases). The CDR3 runs 15 residues. Trimming took off 4 bases at V and 2 bases at J, with 15 bases between the two ends. CDR1 is SGHNT and CDR2 is YYREEE in the germline V gene (reference sequence). The CDR3 reads CASSLQGPSQETQYF. As DNA, the CDR3 is TGTGCCAGCAGCCTACAGGGCCCGTCTCAAGAGACCCAGTACTTC.

This chain uses TRBV6-2 or TRBV6-3 with TRBJ2-5; D is possibly TRBD1 or TRBD2 (6 bases each). Germline CDR1 reads MNHEY; CDR2 reads SVGEGT. Trimming removed 0 bases at V and 7 bases at J, with 18 bases between. The length of the CDR3 is 16 residues. As DNA, the CDR3 is TGTGCCAGCAGTTACTCGGATACCGGGGGCGTAGGGACCCAGTACTTC. It specifies CASSYSDTGGVGTQYF.

This chain joins TRBV24-1 and TRBJ2-5, with D perhaps matching TRBD1 (6 bases). The CDR3 has 13 amino acids. Germline loops: CDR1 KGHDR, CDR2 SFDVKD. V was clipped by 3 bases and J by 3 bases, with 7 bases between them. DNA of the CDR3: TGTGCCACCAGTGATAACAGGGAAGAGACCCAGTACTTC. It codes for CATSDNREETQYF.

As regards this clone: One junction end does not reproduce the germline sequence, and a read error may be involved. Other DNA sequences from this sample encode an identical CDR3 as well. The genes are TRBV28 and TRBJ2-7, with D perhaps matching TRBD2 (6 bases). CDR3 length equals 15 residues. The V gene's germline CDR1 is MDHEN and CDR2 SYDVKM. This CDR3 reads CASGRPGTGLFEQYF. CDR3 DNA: TGTGCCAGCGGCCGGCCCGGGACGGGACTTTTCGAGCAGTACTTT.

The J gene is TRBJ2-3, the V gene TRBV4-1; TRBD1 matches 8 bases. V lost 4 bases and J lost 3; bases outside the gene matches: 12. The CDR3 spans 17 residues. Germline CDR1 is MGHRA and CDR2 is YSYEKL. The DNA for the CDR3 is TGCGCCAGCAGCCTAGTGGAGGACAGGGCCTCAACAGATACGCAGTATTTT. Residues: CASSLVEDRASTDTQYF.

This clone was observed once. The chain links TRBV15 to TRBJ2-2; the D gene is possibly TRBD1 (6 bases). Trimming stripped 3 bases from V and 4 bases from J, with 9 bases between. Germline values: CDR1 LNHNV, CDR2 YYDKDF (reference sequence). The CDR3 runs 14 residues. CDR3 sequence reads: CATSRPTGTGELFF. CDR3 DNA sequence: TGTGCCACCAGCAGGCCGACAGGCACCGGGGAGCTGTTTTTT.

This clone was seen a single time. The rearrangement joins TRBV3-1 (or the pseudogene TRBV3-2) to TRBJ1-2; the D gene is possibly TRBD1 (5 bases). Per germline, CDR1 LGHDT and CDR2 YNNKEL (reference sequence). V dropped 5 bases and J dropped 0 bases, with 19 bases sitting between them. This CDR3 comprises 17 residues. Here the CDR3 DNA reads TGTGCCAGCAGCTCTGCTGGGGCTCAAAGATCTAACTATGGCTACACCTTC. Its translation is CASSSAGAQRSNYGYTF.

The rearrangement joins TRBV4-1 to TRBJ2-3, with 7 bases aligning to TRBD2. V was pared by 1 base and J by 5 bases, with 9 bases of the junction left unmatched. There are 16 residues in the CDR3. Germline loops: CDR1 MGHRA, CDR2 YSYEKL. The CDR3 spells CASSQVYGLVRDTQYF. The CDR3 region has the DNA TGCGCCAGCAGCCAAGTGTATGGACTAGTTAGAGATACGCAGTATTTT.

V and J are TRBV5-1 and TRBJ2-5, with TRBD1 as a possible D gene (5 bases). The CDR3 is 16 amino acids. Between the trimmed V and J ends, which lost 1 base and 3 bases, there was a span of 16 bases. The V gene's germline CDR1 is SGHRS and CDR2 YFSETQ. The CDR3 DNA reads TGCGCCAGCAGCTTGAGACAGCAGACGGGCAAAGAGACCCAGTACTTC. Protein sequence: CASSLRQQTGKETQYF.

The count of this clone is one. This chain joins TRBV20-1 and TRBJ1-3; D gene unclear. The germline V gene has CDR1 DFQATT and CDR2 SNEGSKA (reference sequence). V lost 3 bases and J lost 4, with 13 bases in between. The CDR3 contains 14 residues. The CDR3: CSASRSEEGNTIYF. Here the CDR3 DNA reads TGCAGTGCTAGTAGGTCAGAAGAAGGAAACACCATATATTTT.

CDR3 amino acids: CASSWDTNYGYTF. The CDR3 DNA reads as TGTGCCAGCAGTTGGGACACCAACTATGGCTACACCTTC. The V gene is TRBV6-2 or TRBV6-3, the J gene TRBJ1-2, with D possibly being TRBD1 (6 bases). Deletions cut 4 bases from V and 2 bases from J, with 8 bases between. Germline loops: CDR1 MNHEY, CDR2 SVGEGT. The CDR3 extends over 13 amino acids.

The gene calls are TRBV19 and TRBJ2-1; unclear D gene. Trimming took 1 base from V and 0 from J, leaving 10 bases between them. The CDR3 runs 16 residues. Germline CDR1 is LNHDA and CDR2 is SQIVND (reference sequence). The CDR3 DNA follows: TGTGCCAGTAGTATAGGGAGTGTCTACTCCTACAATGAGCAGTTCTTC. Translation: CASSIGSVYSYNEQFF.

The chain employs TRBV13 and TRBJ1-2; 7 positions agree with TRBD1. Germline values: CDR1 PRHDT, CDR2 FYEKMQ (reference sequence). V shed 0 bases, J shed 2 bases, and the junction held 3 bases outside the gene matches. The CDR3 spans 15 residues. CDR3 loop: CASSLGVRGNYGYTF. Written as DNA, the CDR3 is TGTGCCAGCAGCTTAGGGGTCAGGGGGAACTATGGCTACACCTTC.

The V gene is TRBV19, the J gene TRBJ2-3; the match to TRBD2 covers 7 bases. Germline CDR1 and CDR2: LNHDA and SQIVND (reference sequence). The CDR3 has 15 amino acids. J gave up 3 bases and V 5 bases, and 8 bases lay outside the gene matches. Written as DNA, the CDR3 is TGTGCCAGTAGTCCAACTTGGGGGGGTACAGATACGCAGTATTTT. It translates to CASSPTWGGTDTQYF.

J is TRBJ1-1 and V is TRBV3-1 (or the pseudogene TRBV3-2); no definite D call. CDR3 length: 13 amino acids. Trimming cost V 4 bases and J 0 bases, with 6 bases left between them. Germline CDR1 is LGHDT and CDR2 is YNNKEL (reference sequence). The CDR3 sequence is CASSLGLNTEAFF. The CDR3 nucleotides are TGTGCCAGCAGCCTGGGTCTGAACACTGAAGCTTTCTTT.

The V and J genes are TRBV20-1 and TRBJ2-7; D is ambiguous. V gave up 7 bases and J gave up 5 bases, with 12 bases separating them. The CDR3 sequence is 11 residues long. Germline CDR1 and CDR2: DFQATT and SNEGSKA (reference sequence). CDR3 amino acids: CSGERSDEQYF. DNA of the CDR3: TGCAGTGGAGAACGGAGCGACGAGCAGTACTTC.

The gene calls are TRBV28 and TRBJ2-1; 7 bases fit TRBD2. The CDR3 totals 16 residues. Germline assignment: CDR1 MDHEN and CDR2 SYDVKM. Losses at the gene ends were 3 bases for V and 4 bases for J; bases not matched to a gene: 9. The CDR3 DNA reads TGTGCCAGCAGTTTCGCGGGAGCTGGGGAGTACAATGAGCAGTTCTTC. Its protein product is CASSFAGAGEYNEQFF.

The rearrangement links TRBV2 to TRBJ2-7, with TRBD1 as a possible D gene (6 bases). This CDR3 is 14 amino acids long. Trimming shortened V by 6 bases and J by 5 bases, and 17 bases separated the two germline ends. Germline V gene sequence: CDR1 SNHLY, CDR2 FYNNEI. The CDR3 coding sequence is TGTGCCAGCAGCCCGGACAGCGAACCCGACGAGCAGTACTTC. Translation gives CASSPDSEPDEQYF.

The rearrangement uses TRBV19 and TRBJ1-2; 7 bases align to TRBD1. The germline V gene encodes CDR1 LNHDA and CDR2 SQIVND (reference sequence). Trimming removed 5 bases from V and 0 bases from J; junction bases left unmatched: 6. The CDR3 length is 15 residues. DNA of the CDR3: TGTGCCAGTAGTTCGGGGACAGCTTCTAACTATGGCTACACCTTC. It translates to CASSSGTASNYGYTF.

Here the CDR3 reads CASSESGGRGNEQFF. The CDR3 nucleotides are TGCGCCAGCAGTGAGTCGGGGGGCCGAGGCAATGAGCAGTTCTTC. The gene calls are TRBV10-1 and TRBJ2-1; D may correspond to TRBD1 or TRBD2 (6 bases each). The CDR3 runs 15 residues. Trimming pared 0 bases from V and 6 bases from J, leaving 12 bases between. The germline CDR1 and CDR2 sequences are WNHNN and SYGVQD (reference sequence).

The J gene is TRBJ2-2, the V gene TRBV11-1, with D possibly TRBD1 on 6 matching bases. This CDR3 spans 18 amino acids. Germline assignment: CDR1 SGHAT and CDR2 FQDESV (reference sequence). V was trimmed by 0 bases and J by 0 bases, leaving 14 bases between them. The CDR3 sequence is CASSLAEWDTANTGELFF. The CDR3 nucleotides are TGTGCCAGCAGCTTAGCCGAATGGGACACCGCGAACACCGGGGAGCTGTTTTTT.

Of note for this clone: The sample has other DNA sequences that encode this CDR3 too. The chain couples TRBV6-6 to TRBJ1-3; TRBD1 matches at 8 bases. From germline, CDR1 is MNHNY and CDR2 SVGAGI (reference sequence). This CDR3 is 14 amino acids long. Trimming removed 2 bases from V and 3 bases from J; junction bases left unmatched: 0. This CDR3 reads CASSYGQGGNTIYF. The DNA for the CDR3 is TGTGCCAGCAGTTACGGACAGGGTGGAAACACCATATATTTT.

The CDR3 region has the DNA TGTGCCAGCAGCCCCCGGGACAGGGTTTCTCCTGAAGCTTTCTTT. Translated: CASSPRDRVSPEAFF. This chain links TRBV2 with TRBJ1-1; TRBD1 aligns across 9 bases. This CDR3 spans 15 amino acids. V dropped 6 bases and J dropped 6; count of bases not matched to a gene: 11. Germline-derived CDR1 and CDR2 are SNHLY and FYNNEI.

This chain connects TRBV30 to TRBJ2-2, with D perhaps TRBD1 (5 bases). V lost 5 bases, J lost 3 bases, and 16 bases lay in between. CDR1 and CDR2 from the germline V gene are GTSNPN and SVGIG (reference sequence). The CDR3 loop spans 15 amino acids. The CDR3, as DNA: TGTGCCTGGCCCCCAGGGAACGTGGACACCGGGGAGCTGTTTTTT. It encodes CAWPPGNVDTGELFF.

The chain links TRBV5-1 to TRBJ2-3; D possibly corresponds to TRBD1 (5 bases). The V gene lost 0 bases and the J gene lost 5 bases, with 10 bases spanning the gap. The CDR3 sequence is 14 residues long. Per the germline V gene, CDR1 is SGHRS and CDR2 is YFSETQ. The DNA for the CDR3 is TGCGCCAGCAGCTTGGGGGGCGTGGGAGATACGCAGTATTTT. Its translation is CASSLGGVGDTQYF.